This T cell receptor (beta chain) was profiled in a study of cytomegalovirus exposure and HLA in healthy donors. In regard to this clone: Antigen: not known.

Findings and limits, study-wide: Reports showed the classifier diagnosing cytomegalovirus status with high specificity and sensitivity. Researchers left out some V segments, among them TRBV6-2 and TRBV6-3, as indistinguishable.

The CDR3 is 14 amino acids. V was clipped by 5 bases and J by 4 bases, with 11 bases between them. Germline-derived CDR1 and CDR2 are SEHNR and FQNEAQ (reference sequence). PCR involved 60 Vbeta and 13 Jbeta primers. Per the study methods: In a later analysis, the count reached 75 million to 90 million unique TCR beta chains, with 8.5 million to 14 million shared. Only in-frame clones appear in the TCRdb table, and some are missing; sequencing was by immunoSEQ multiplex PCR. Clone size and the V and J calls come from that table; the DNA yielded D and trimming. The sample contains some 75,000 clones, around 81% of which appear only once.

This receptor was identified in a man aged 18 to 30 in good health and CMV-seropositive. Sequencing used PBMCs. The chain uses TRBV7-9 and TRBJ1-4; D is perhaps TRBD1 (6 bases). This CDR3 is CASSDRNRNEKLFF. The CDR3 DNA sequence: TGTGCCAGCAGCGACAGGAACCGTAATGAAAAACTGTTTTTT.